Shown below are 2 T cell receptor beta chains from a single sample sequenced in a study of T cell responses to AZD1222 COVID-19 vaccine. TCRdb keeps only in-frame clones here, not all; method: immunoSEQ multiplex PCR. The sample shows around 150,000 clones, roughly 90% of them seen only once. The starting material was peripheral blood, obtained 28 days after the second AZD1222 dose. Source of these receptors: an adult who received the AZD1222 COVID-19 vaccine.

The chain joins TRBV19 to TRBJ1-2, with D perhaps matching TRBD1 (6 bases). V lost 7 bases, J lost 1 base, and 22 bases lay in between. Per germline, CDR1 LNHDA and CDR2 SQIVND (reference sequence). The CDR3 extends over 17 amino acids. CDR3 DNA: TGTGCCAGTACCCGTAGTGAGGACAGCCGAATTAACTATGGCTACACCTTC. It yields the protein CASTRSEDSRINYGYTF.

This clone was seen just once. The CDR3 bases are TGTGCCATCAGTGGGGGACAGGACAGGGACGACGAGCAGTACTTC. It encodes CAISGGQDRDDEQYF. The chain links TRBV10-3 to TRBJ2-7; TRBD1 matches 8 bases. V lost 4 bases, J lost 5 bases, and 10 bases stayed unmatched. Germline loops: CDR1 ENHRY, CDR2 SYGVKD. The CDR3 loop spans 15 amino acids.